This T cell receptor beta chain originates from a study of beta chain features in type 1 diabetes. Turning to the study itself: No age, gender or cell yield differences were seen between patients and healthy donors.

Regarding the study as a whole: Any HLA type influence on TCRB rearrangement was left unresolved here.

Sequenced material consisted of expressed TCRB transcripts (all of the isolated RNA was reverse transcribed). Libraries were prepared by immunoSEQ multiplex PCR; TCRdb keeps only in-frame clonotypes and omits some of them. The data hold over 120,000 clones, with about a tenth observed a single time. In the case of this clone: What it binds is unknown.

The TCR originated in a man aged 18 to 29 in good health. The specimen sequenced was central memory CD4+ T cells from blood.

In DNA form, the CDR3 reads TGTGCCACCAGCAGAGATTGGGGGGGTTACAGGGTTGAACAGCCCCAGCATTTT. Translating gives CATSRDWGGYRVEQPQHF. V is TRBV15 and J is TRBJ1-5; a possible D gene is TRBD1 (6 bases). Trimming shortened V by 0 bases and J by 7 bases, and 22 bases separated the two germline ends. Germline CDR1 is LNHNV and CDR2 is YYDKDF (reference sequence). CDR3 length: 18 amino acids.